These 9 T cell receptor beta chains were sequenced from one sample in a study of response to subunit inactivated influenza vaccine (dated by TCRdb to the late 2010s). The library was prepared using RT-PCR. The listed sequencing device is Illumina HiSeq 2500. TCRdb ran its own pipeline on the public reads, namely fastp trimming at Q25 and MiXCR clone calling, and kept in-frame beta chains. Each CDR3 protein gets just one entry, which takes the most common genes and DNA from the rows behind it. Within this sample are a few hundred thousand distinct CDR3 sequences, with 14% of them counted one time only. The ten most abundant clones make up around 10% of the sample. This specimen was PBMCs from blood, taken 11 to 12 days after vaccination. The receptors originated from a man between 45 and 60 years old who received an inactivated influenza vaccine. Donor details come from another sample of the same person, matched by shared clones.

This chain connects TRBV20-1 to TRBJ2-7; 10 bases align to TRBD1. The CDR3 loop spans 12 amino acids. Germline CDR1 and CDR2: DFQATT and SNEGSKA (reference sequence). V lost 3 bases to trimming and J lost 9 bases; unmatched junction nucleotides: 5. For the CDR3, the DNA is TGCAGTGCTAGGCGGGACAGGGGTAGGCAGTACTTC. Translating it yields CSARRDRGRQYF.

The chain uses TRBV6-5 and TRBJ2-7; TRBD1 aligns across 11 bases. The CDR3 has 16 amino acids. V lost 0 bases and J lost 4; bases outside the gene matches: 5. Germline CDR1 is MNHEY and CDR2 is SVGAGI. The CDR3 bases are TGTGCCAGCAGTTACTCCCGGGACAGGGGGGAGTACGAGCAGTACTTC. It codes for CASSYSRDRGEYEQYF.

CDR3 amino acids: CATSRVGLAYEQYF. The CDR3, as DNA: TGTGCCACCAGCAGAGTGGGACTAGCCTACGAGCAGTACTTC. The genes are TRBV15 and TRBJ2-7; 8 nucleotides line up with TRBD2. The germline CDR1 and CDR2 sequences are LNHNV and YYDKDF (reference sequence). V shed 1 base, J shed 2 bases, and the junction held 1 base outside the gene matches. The CDR3 totals 14 residues.

The rearrangement joins TRBV5-1 to TRBJ1-4, with 7 bases fitting TRBD1. The germline CDR1 and CDR2 sequences are SGHRS and YFSETQ. V gave up 4 bases and J gave up 7 bases; unmatched junction bases: 7. The CDR3 runs 14 residues. CDR3 DNA: TGCGCCAGCAGCAGACAGGGTTTTGGTGAAAAACTGTTTTTT. Translating gives CASSRQGFGEKLFF.

The CDR3 loop is CASSLVGDGNSPLHF. The CDR3 coding sequence is TGTGCCAGCAGCTTAGTGGGTGATGGTAATTCACCCCTCCACTTT. The chain has TRBV7-2 and TRBJ1-6; no clear D gene. The germline gives CDR1 SGHTA, CDR2 FQGNSA. This CDR3 has 15 amino acids. The V and J ends lost 1 base and 6 bases respectively, with 10 bases between them.

The rearrangement links TRBV6-5 to TRBJ2-7; 8 bases are shared with TRBD1. Unmatched junction bases numbered 8, after V lost 2 bases and J lost 8 bases. CDR3 length: 14 residues. Germline V gene lookup returns CDR1 MNHEY and CDR2 SVGAGI. CDR3 sequence (DNA): TGTGCCAGCAGTTACGGGGACAGGCCAGGACAGCAGTACTTC. This translates into CASSYGDRPGQQYF.

This clonotype was detected ten times or more. This rearrangement joins TRBV7-2 to TRBJ1-1; D remains unclear. V was cut by 1 base and J by 10 bases, with 10 bases left in between. Germline assignment: CDR1 SGHTA and CDR2 FQGNSA. The CDR3 is made up of 12 amino acids. The CDR3 DNA is TGTGCCAGCAGCTTAGATAGAGTTGCAGCTTTCTTT. Amino acid sequence: CASSLDRVAAFF.

The chain joins TRBV6-2 or TRBV6-3 to TRBJ2-2; D may be TRBD2 (5 bases). Germline CDR1 MNHEY, CDR2 SVGEGT. This CDR3 has 14 amino acids. Trimming took off 7 bases at V and 8 bases at J, with 17 bases between the two ends. The CDR3 DNA sequence: TGTGCCAGCACCACGACTACGCTCAAAGGGGAGCTGTTTTTT. Its protein is CASTTTTLKGELFF.

J is TRBJ2-5 and V is TRBV20-1, with D possibly TRBD1 on 6 matching bases. This CDR3 has 14 amino acids. The V end was cut by 3 bases, the J end by 5 bases, with 16 bases between. The V gene's germline CDR1 is DFQATT and CDR2 SNEGSKA (reference sequence). Here the CDR3 DNA reads TGCAGTGCTAGGAGAACAGGGTTGACGGAGACCCAGTACTTC. Translated, it gives CSARRTGLTETQYF.